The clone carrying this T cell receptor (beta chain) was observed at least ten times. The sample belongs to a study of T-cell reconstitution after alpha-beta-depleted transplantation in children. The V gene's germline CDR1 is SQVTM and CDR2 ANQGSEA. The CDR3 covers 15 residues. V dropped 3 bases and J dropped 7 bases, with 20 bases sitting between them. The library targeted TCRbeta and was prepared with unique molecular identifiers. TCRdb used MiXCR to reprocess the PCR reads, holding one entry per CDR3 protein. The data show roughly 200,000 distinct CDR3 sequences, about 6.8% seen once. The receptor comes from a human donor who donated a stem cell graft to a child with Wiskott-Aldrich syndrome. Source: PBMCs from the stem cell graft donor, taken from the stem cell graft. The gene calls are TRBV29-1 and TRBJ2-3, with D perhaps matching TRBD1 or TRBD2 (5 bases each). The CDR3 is CSVDLPVGVLNTQYF. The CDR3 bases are TGCAGCGTTGACCTGCCAGTGGGGGTTCTCAATACGCAGTATTTT.